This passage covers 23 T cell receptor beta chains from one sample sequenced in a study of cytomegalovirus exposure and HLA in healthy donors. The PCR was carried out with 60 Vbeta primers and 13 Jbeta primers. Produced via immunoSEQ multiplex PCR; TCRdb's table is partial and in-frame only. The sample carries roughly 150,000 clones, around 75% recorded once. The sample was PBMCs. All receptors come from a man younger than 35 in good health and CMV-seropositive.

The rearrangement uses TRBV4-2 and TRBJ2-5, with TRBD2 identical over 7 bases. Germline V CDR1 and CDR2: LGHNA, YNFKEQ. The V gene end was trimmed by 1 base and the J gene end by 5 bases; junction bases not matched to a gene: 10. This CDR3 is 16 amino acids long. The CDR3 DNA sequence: TGTGCCAGCAGCCAAGCTTACGCGGGAGCGGAGGAGACCCAGTACTTC. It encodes CASSQAYAGAEETQYF.

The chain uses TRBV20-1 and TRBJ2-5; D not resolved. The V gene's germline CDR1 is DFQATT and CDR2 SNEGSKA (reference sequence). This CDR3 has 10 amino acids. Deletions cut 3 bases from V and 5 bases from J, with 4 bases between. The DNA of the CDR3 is TGCAGTGCTAGGAGCGAGACCCAGTACTTC. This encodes CSARSETQYF.

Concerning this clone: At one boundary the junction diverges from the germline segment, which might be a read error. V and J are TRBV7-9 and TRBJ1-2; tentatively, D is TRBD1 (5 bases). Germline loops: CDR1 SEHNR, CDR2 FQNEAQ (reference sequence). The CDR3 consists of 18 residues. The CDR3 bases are TGTGCCAGCAGCTTATTGTTTTGTGCAGGGCTTGGTAACTGTGGCTACACCTTC. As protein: CASSLLFCAGLGNCGYTF.

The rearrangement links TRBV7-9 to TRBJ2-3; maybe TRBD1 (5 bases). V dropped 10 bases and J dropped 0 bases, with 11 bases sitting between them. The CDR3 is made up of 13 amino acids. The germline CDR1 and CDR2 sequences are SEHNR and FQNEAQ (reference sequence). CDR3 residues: CATMAGSTDTQYF. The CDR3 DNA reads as TGTGCCACCATGGCAGGGAGCACAGATACGCAGTATTTT.

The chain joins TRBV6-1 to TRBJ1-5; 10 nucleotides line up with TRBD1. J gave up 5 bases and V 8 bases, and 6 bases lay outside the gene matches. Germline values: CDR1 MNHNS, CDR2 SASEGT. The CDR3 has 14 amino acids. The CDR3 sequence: CASWDRGSDQPQHF. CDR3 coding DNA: TGTGCCAGCTGGGACAGGGGTTCGGATCAGCCCCAGCATTTT.

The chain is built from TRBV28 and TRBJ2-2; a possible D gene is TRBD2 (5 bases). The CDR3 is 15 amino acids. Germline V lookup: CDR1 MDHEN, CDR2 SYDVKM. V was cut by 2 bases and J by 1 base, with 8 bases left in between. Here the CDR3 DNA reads TGTGCCAGCAGTTTAGTGCGGGTGAACACCGGGGAGCTGTTTTTT. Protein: CASSLVRVNTGELFF.

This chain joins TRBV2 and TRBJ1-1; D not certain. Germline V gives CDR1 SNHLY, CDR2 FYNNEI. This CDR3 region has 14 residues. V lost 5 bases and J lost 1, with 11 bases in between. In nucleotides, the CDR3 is TGTGCCAGCAGTACCCACCGACAGAACACTGAAGCTTTCTTT. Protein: CASSTHRQNTEAFF. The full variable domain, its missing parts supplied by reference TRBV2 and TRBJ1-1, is EPEVTQTPSHQVTQMGQEVILRCVPISNHLYFYWYRQILGQKVEFLVSFYNNEISEKSEIFDDQFSVERPDGSNFTLKIRSTKLEDSAMYFCASSTHRQNTEAFFGQGTRLTVV.

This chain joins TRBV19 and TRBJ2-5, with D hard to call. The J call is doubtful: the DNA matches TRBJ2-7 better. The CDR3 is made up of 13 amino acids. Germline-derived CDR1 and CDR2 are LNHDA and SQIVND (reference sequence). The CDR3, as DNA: TGTGCCAGTAGTATAGTTGATCCCTACGAGCAGTACTTC. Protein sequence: CASSIVDPYEQYF.

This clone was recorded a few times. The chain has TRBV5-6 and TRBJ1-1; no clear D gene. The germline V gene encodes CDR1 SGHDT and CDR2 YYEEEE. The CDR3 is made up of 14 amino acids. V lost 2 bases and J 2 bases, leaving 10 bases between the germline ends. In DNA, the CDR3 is TGTGCCAGCAGCTTTGGGCCCTTAAACACTGAAGCTTTCTTT. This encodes CASSFGPLNTEAFF.

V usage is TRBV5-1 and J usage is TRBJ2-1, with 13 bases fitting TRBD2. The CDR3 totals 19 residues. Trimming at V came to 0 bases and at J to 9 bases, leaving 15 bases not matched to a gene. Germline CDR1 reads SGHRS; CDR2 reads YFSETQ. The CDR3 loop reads CASSLEGLAGLIRRGEQFF. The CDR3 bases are TGCGCCAGCAGCTTGGAGGGACTAGCGGGACTAATAAGAAGGGGTGAGCAGTTCTTC.

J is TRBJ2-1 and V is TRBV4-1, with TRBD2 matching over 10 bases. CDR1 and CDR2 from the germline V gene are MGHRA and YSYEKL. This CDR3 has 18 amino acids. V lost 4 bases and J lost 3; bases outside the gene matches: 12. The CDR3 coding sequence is TGCGCCAGCAGCCCGACTAGCGGGCTAACTTTAGGCTACAATGAGCAGTTCTTC. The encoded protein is CASSPTSGLTLGYNEQFF.

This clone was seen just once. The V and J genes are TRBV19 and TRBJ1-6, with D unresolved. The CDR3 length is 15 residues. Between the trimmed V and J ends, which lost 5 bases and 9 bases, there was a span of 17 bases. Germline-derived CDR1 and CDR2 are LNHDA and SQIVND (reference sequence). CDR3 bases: TGTGCCAGTAGTCCAACCGGGGTCCCCCGTTCACCCCTCCACTTT. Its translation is CASSPTGVPRSPLHF.

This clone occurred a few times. Written as DNA, the CDR3 is TGTGCCAGCAGCCCTAGTACCACAGATACGCAGTATTTT. Translation gives CASSPSTTDTQYF. The chain has TRBV7-8 and TRBJ2-3; no reliable D call. The CDR3 loop spans 13 amino acids. Germline V CDR1 and CDR2: SGHVS, FQNEAQ. V lost 5 bases and J lost 2, with 8 bases in between.

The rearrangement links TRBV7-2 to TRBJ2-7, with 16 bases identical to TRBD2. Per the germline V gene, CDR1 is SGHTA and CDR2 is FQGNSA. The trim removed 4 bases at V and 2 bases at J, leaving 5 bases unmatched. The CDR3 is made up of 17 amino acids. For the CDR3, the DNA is TGTGCCAGCAGCTCTCGGGGGACTAGCGGGAGGGCCTACGAGCAGTACTTC. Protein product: CASSSRGTSGRAYEQYF.

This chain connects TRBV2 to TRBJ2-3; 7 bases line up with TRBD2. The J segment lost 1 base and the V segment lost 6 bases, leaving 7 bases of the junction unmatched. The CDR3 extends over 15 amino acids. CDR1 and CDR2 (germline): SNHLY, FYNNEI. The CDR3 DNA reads TGTGCCAGCAGGAGCAGGGACTACGGCACAGATACGCAGTATTTT. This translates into CASRSRDYGTDTQYF.

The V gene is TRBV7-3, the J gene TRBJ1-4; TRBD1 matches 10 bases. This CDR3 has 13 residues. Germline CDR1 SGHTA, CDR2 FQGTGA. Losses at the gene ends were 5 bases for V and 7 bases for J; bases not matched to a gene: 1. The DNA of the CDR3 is TGTGCCAGCAGCCGGGACAGGGGTGAAAAACTGTTTTTT. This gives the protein CASSRDRGEKLFF.

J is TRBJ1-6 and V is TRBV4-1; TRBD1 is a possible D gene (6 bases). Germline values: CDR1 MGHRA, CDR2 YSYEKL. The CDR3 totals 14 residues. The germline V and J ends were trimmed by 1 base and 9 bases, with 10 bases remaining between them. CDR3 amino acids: CASSQAGDGSPLHF. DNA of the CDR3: TGCGCCAGCAGCCAAGCAGGGGACGGTTCACCCCTCCACTTT.

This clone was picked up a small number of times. In DNA form, the CDR3 reads TGTGCCAGCAGCTTCGACCGGGACTCCTCCTACGAGCAGTACTTC. This sequence encodes CASSFDRDSSYEQYF. V and J are TRBV7-2 and TRBJ2-7; D might be TRBD2 (6 bases). The length of the CDR3 is 15 residues. Germline CDR1 is SGHTA and CDR2 is FQGNSA. The ends were cut back, 3 bases at V and 0 bases at J, with 12 bases in the middle.

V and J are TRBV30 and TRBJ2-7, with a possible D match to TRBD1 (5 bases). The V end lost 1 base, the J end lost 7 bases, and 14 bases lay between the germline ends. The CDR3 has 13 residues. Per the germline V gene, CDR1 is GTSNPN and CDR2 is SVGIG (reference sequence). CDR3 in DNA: TGTGCCTGGAGTGGACAGCGAATGAAAGAGCAGTACTTC. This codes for CAWSGQRMKEQYF. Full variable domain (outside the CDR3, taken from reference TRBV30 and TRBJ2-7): SQTIHQWPATLVQPVGSPLSLECTVEGTSNPNLYWYRQAAGRGLQLLFYSVGIGQISSEVPQNLSASRPQDRQFILSSKKLLLSDSGFYLCAWSGQRMKEQYFGPGTRLTVT.

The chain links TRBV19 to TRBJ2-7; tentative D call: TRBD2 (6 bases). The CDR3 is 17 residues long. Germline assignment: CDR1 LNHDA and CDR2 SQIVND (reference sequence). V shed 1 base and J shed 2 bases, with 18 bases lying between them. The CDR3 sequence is CASSIVGRGIGAYEQYF. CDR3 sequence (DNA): TGTGCCAGTAGTATAGTGGGGCGCGGGATCGGCGCCTACGAGCAGTACTTC.

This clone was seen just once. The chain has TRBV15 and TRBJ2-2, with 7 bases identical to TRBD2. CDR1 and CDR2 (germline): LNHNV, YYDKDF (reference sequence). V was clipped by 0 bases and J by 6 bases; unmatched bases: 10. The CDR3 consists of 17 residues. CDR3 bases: TGTGCCACCAGCAGAGATCTAGCGGCAGGGTCAGCCGGGGAGCTGTTTTTT. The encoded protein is CATSRDLAAGSAGELFF.

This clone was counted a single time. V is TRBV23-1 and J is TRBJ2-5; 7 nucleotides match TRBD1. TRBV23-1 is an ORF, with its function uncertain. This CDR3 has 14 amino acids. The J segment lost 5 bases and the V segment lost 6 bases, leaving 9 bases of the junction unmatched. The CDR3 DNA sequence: TGCGCCAGCAGAAACCACGGGACAGAGGAGACCCAGTACTTC. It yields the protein CASRNHGTEETQYF.

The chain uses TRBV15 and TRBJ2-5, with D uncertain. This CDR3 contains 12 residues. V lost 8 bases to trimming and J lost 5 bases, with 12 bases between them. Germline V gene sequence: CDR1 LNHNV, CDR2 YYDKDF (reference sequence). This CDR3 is CATGSLSETQYF. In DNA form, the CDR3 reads TGTGCCACCGGTAGTTTGAGCGAGACCCAGTACTTC.